This TCR beta chain was profiled in a study of T cell responses to AZD1222 COVID-19 vaccine. General study results and limits: Spike-specific TCRs gained breadth and depth after people received two AZD1222 doses.

CDR1 and CDR2 (germline): LNHNV, YYDKDF (reference sequence). The length of the CDR3 is 15 residues. Trimming removed 1 base from V and 7 bases from J, with 13 bases in between. As to this clone: Its matching antigen is unknown.

Pooling of second doses given at about 4 or about 12 weeks was done. Here immunoSEQ multiplex PCR was the method, and the copy in TCRdb shows in-frame clones only, minus some. The data hold approximately 75,000 clones, with about 90% observed a single time. The clonotype originates from an adult who received the AZD1222 COVID-19 vaccine. Sample: peripheral blood, taken 28 days after the second AZD1222 dose. This rearrangement joins TRBV15 to TRBJ1-4, with unresolved D. CDR3 sequence (DNA): TGTGCCACCAGCAGAGCTCCCTCAAGTGGTGAAAAACTGTTTTTT. Protein product: CATSRAPSSGEKLFF.